This T cell receptor (beta chain) is from a study of blood T cell repertoires in COVID-19. Trimming removed 0 bases at V and 4 bases at J, with 17 bases between. Germline loops: CDR1 SGHDT, CDR2 YYEEEE. This CDR3 comprises 18 residues. As handled by the study authors: Reference gene primer amplification gave estimated nucleated cell counts. The assay was immunoSEQ multiplex PCR, and TCRdb's table has in-frame clones only and misses some. D and trimming come from the DNA, and the V and J calls and clone size come from that table. The table has a few hundred thousand clones, around 89% seen once. The sequenced sample was PBMCs or T cells enriched from blood (not recorded which). This clonotype originated in a woman in her thirties or forties with acute COVID-19. The chain couples TRBV5-6 to TRBJ2-6, with D maybe TRBD1 (5 bases). CDR3 region: CASSLAQALTYGANVLTF. DNA for the CDR3: TGTGCCAGCAGCTTGGCACAGGCCCTGACGTACGGGGCCAACGTCCTGACTTTC.